Listed here are 12 T cell receptor beta chains from one sample, sequenced in a study of tumor T cells in aggressive B-cell lymphoma. Produced via immunoSEQ multiplex PCR; TCRdb's table is partial and in-frame only. In the table there are 9,000 or so clones, 70% to 90% of which are singletons. The specimen sequenced was tumor tissue. These receptors originate from an adult with diffuse large B cell lymphoma.

V gene TRBV27 combines with J gene TRBJ1-1; 7 nucleotides match TRBD1. The CDR3 extends over 13 amino acids. J was trimmed by 8 bases and V by 3 bases; bases with no gene match: 6. In germline, CDR1 is MNHEY, CDR2 SMNVEV (reference sequence). The CDR3 loop reads CASSFIQGSEAFF. The CDR3 nucleotides read TGTGCCAGCAGTTTTATACAGGGGTCCGAAGCTTTCTTT.

The CDR3 is CASSQVLRKNTEAFF. CDR3 bases: TGCGCCAGCAGCCAAGTGCTGCGGAAAAACACTGAAGCTTTCTTT. The chain carries TRBV4-1 and TRBJ1-1, with D unresolved. CDR1 and CDR2 (germline): MGHRA, YSYEKL. The CDR3 length is 15 residues. V was cut by 1 base and J by 2 bases, with 11 bases left in between.

In its sample, this clone was seen once. V gene TRBV18 combines with J gene TRBJ1-1, with TRBD1 as a possible D gene (6 bases). The CDR3 consists of 15 residues. From germline, CDR1 is KGHSH and CDR2 LQKENI. V was trimmed by 3 bases and J by 0 bases, leaving 11 bases between them. CDR3 sequence: CASSPGQGMNTEAFF. The CDR3 bases are TGTGCCAGCTCACCTGGCCAGGGGATGAACACTGAAGCTTTCTTT.

The CDR3, as DNA: TGTGCCAGCAGCTTGGCGGGGGCCTCCTACAATGAGCAGTTCTTC. It specifies CASSLAGASYNEQFF. The chain joins TRBV7-6 to TRBJ2-1; possibly TRBD2 for D (7 bases). The CDR3 length is 15 residues. V lost 3 bases and J lost 0, with 9 bases in between. CDR1 and CDR2 (germline): SGHVS, FNYEAQ.

The rearrangement joins TRBV5-1 to TRBJ2-2; 8 nucleotides line up with TRBD1. The junction had 6 bases not matched to a gene; V was cut back by 7 bases and J by 4 bases. The CDR3 extends over 14 amino acids. CDR1 and CDR2 (germline): SGHRS, YFSETQ. This CDR3 is CASLMDRATGELFF. For the CDR3, the DNA is TGCGCCAGCCTCATGGACAGGGCCACCGGGGAGCTGTTTTTT.

The sample holds one count of this clone. The chain uses TRBV7-2 and TRBJ1-1; 10 bases are a match to TRBD1. Looked up from germline, CDR1 is SGHTA and CDR2 is FQGNSA. The CDR3 covers 14 residues. With 5 bases clipped from V and 7 bases from J, the junction kept 7 bases outside the gene matches. The CDR3 protein is CASSPSTGGLEAFF. The CDR3 DNA is TGTGCCAGCAGCCCCTCGACAGGGGGCCTTGAAGCTTTCTTT.

The genes are TRBV30 and TRBJ2-1; TRBD2 matches 10 bases. After removal of 5 bases from V and 6 bases from J, the junction contained 4 bases not matched to a gene. Per the germline V gene, CDR1 is GTSNPN and CDR2 is SVGIG (reference sequence). The CDR3 covers 13 residues. In DNA, the CDR3 is TGTGCCTGGTCTAGCGGGGGCCCCAATGAGCAGTTCTTC. It translates to CAWSSGGPNEQFF.

By share, this clone counts as large (0.1 to 1%). For the CDR3, the DNA is TGTGCCATCAGTGAGCAGGGAACAAGCTCTGGAAACACCATATATTTT. This sequence encodes CAISEQGTSSGNTIYF. The V call is TRBV10-3, the J call TRBJ1-3; perhaps TRBD1 as D (5 bases). Germline lookup yields CDR1 ENHRY and CDR2 SYGVKD. This CDR3 has 16 residues. V was shortened by 2 bases and J by 0 bases, with 11 bases between the two germline ends.

This chain uses TRBV5-6 with TRBJ1-5; 9 nucleotides agree with TRBD1. Germline V lookup: CDR1 SGHDT, CDR2 YYEEEE. The V gene end was trimmed by 0 bases and the J gene end by 6 bases; junction bases not matched to a gene: 4. This CDR3 is 15 amino acids long. CDR3 bases: TGTGCCAGCAGCTTGGGGGGACAGGGTCGTCAGCCCCAGCATTTT. Protein: CASSLGGQGRQPQHF.

The chain couples TRBV19 to TRBJ1-5; 7 bases align to TRBD1. Germline assignment: CDR1 LNHDA and CDR2 SQIVND (reference sequence). J lost 9 bases, V lost 6 bases, and 8 bases had no gene match. This CDR3 has 13 amino acids. As DNA, the CDR3 is TGTGCCAGTAGACAGGGGACGGGACTGCCCCAGCATTTT. Its protein is CASRQGTGLPQHF.

V gene TRBV2 combines with J gene TRBJ1-6; 7 nucleotides line up with TRBD1. This CDR3 has 14 residues. Unmatched junction bases numbered 7, after V lost 6 bases and J lost 8 bases. Germline V gives CDR1 SNHLY, CDR2 FYNNEI. CDR3 in DNA: TGTGCCAGCAGACCCGGGACAGTTGATTCACCCCTCCACTTT. It encodes CASRPGTVDSPLHF.

The DNA for the CDR3 is TGTGCCAGCAGCTTTCAGTATGAGCAGTTCTTC. Residues: CASSFQYEQFF. This chain links TRBV5-5 with TRBJ2-1; D unclear. The CDR3 covers 11 residues. The V gene lost 2 bases and the J gene lost 8 bases, with 5 bases spanning the gap. CDR1 SGHKS and CDR2 YYEKEE come from the germline V gene (reference sequence).